This T cell receptor (beta chain) was sequenced for a study of T cells in Graves' hyperthyroidism and ophthalmopathy (dated by TCRdb to between 2018 and 2021). With respect to the entire study: Peripheral blood was collected at initial diagnosis, before any treatment. The study also compared thyroid tissue and blood T-cell repertoires from five or six Graves' hyperthyroidism patients. The 100 discovery patients were divided at random into training and test sets in a 7:3 ratio. To identify distinguishing TCR V-J signatures, a discovery cohort of around 98 patients was used, comprising roughly 45 with Graves' ophthalmopathy and some 60 with stable Graves' hyperthyroidism. Following sampling, methimazole starting at 30 mg daily was given to hyperthyroidism patients, and high-dose intravenous methylprednisolone was given to ophthalmopathy patients. According to the paper, TCR Vbeta CDR3 sequencing was carried out on 120 to 150 peripheral blood samples, which came from approximately 41 ophthalmopathy, under 80 hyperthyroidism and 17 progressor patients. Whether ophthalmopathy could be predicted prospectively was tested in an independent validation cohort made up of under 20 hyperthyroidism patients plus 17 patients who later progressed to ophthalmopathy. Broader findings and caveats from the paper: Most expanded thyroid clonotypes (frequency above 0.001) were also detected in blood, a finding suggesting that blood repertoires may reflect thyroid immune responses. In validation, the model predicted progression to ophthalmopathy a median of about 6.8 months before onset, with 65% to 71% sensitivity and nearly 75% specificity. A model built on a 13 V-J signature distinguished ophthalmopathy from stable hyperthyroidism, reaching over 85% sensitivity and about 81% specificity in cross-validation and 80%/75% in testing. No statistical method was used to set the sample size in advance, and investigators knew the group allocation.

Counted from cysteine to phenylalanine, this CDR3 has 16 amino acids. Here the CDR3 DNA is all that survives: 48 bases in frame from base 1. CDR1 and CDR2 are drawn from the germline V gene: MNHEY, SVGAGI. V sheds 2 bases and J sheds 0 bases, leaving 14 bases between their ends. In the ophthalmopathy patients, disease was moderately to severely active, with a Clinical Activity Score of 3 or more, a NOSPECS grade of 4 or more, and a duration of less than 3 months. Any patient with an uncontrolled infection, another autoimmune disease, pregnancy or lactation was excluded. Diagnoses were based on clinical symptoms, serum thyroxine and TRAb, thyroid ultrasound and orbital computed tomography. Ficoll-Paque density gradient centrifugation was used to isolate PBMCs from approximately 10 ml of fresh peripheral blood. Total RNA was extracted using Trizol reagent, and RNA quality was assessed on an Agilent 2100 Bioanalyzer.

The TCR beta CDR3 regions were amplified from RNA transcripts. A first-round RT-PCR of the TCR CDR3 used the HTBI primer set with the Qiagen OneStep RT-PCR kit. A second multiplex PCR round built the libraries, followed by size selection and purification. The libraries were sequenced on an Illumina HiSeq2000 using paired-end 100 bp reads. In the paper's pipeline: Raw data were processed with SOAPnuke, discarding reads with adapters, uncalled bases, mean Phred below 15, or no exact constant-primer or identifier match. High-quality paired reads were merged using COPE v1.2.5, and each unique nucleotide sequence was defined as a clonotype. Clonotypes were aligned to IMGT TRBV, TRBD and TRBJ reference segments using MiTCR v1.1. The analysis included only V-J combinations with a frequency above 0.0001, which together covered roughly 99% of the repertoires. The TCS score was defined as F50 (clonal expansion) divided by E x V (chaos), with BLOSUM62-based TCRdist calculated between CDR3 peptides within each V-J. Welch's t-statistics and random forest reduced several hundred V-J features to under 15, which were used in a naive Bayes classifier (R e1071). Thyroid-blood repertoire similarity was quantified with the Morisita-Horn index. The raw public data were reprocessed by TCRdb itself: fastp quality trimming at Q25, MiXCR clonotype calling, in-frame beta chains only. Identical CDR3 proteins give one entry, which carries the most common genes and DNA. What appears here as the V and J calls and clone size reflects TCRdb's work, not the paper's. The sample records 600,000 to 700,000 distinct CDR3 sequences, around 15% of which are singletons. Around 4.5% of the sample rests with the top ten.

This clonotype was seen repeatedly, ten times or more. Its specific antigen is unknown. Qualities for individual bases were not recorded, and no much larger clone is one base off. The chain was built from TRBV6-5 and TRBJ2-7; perhaps TRBD1 is the D gene, with 7 bases matching. The receptor's source is a woman aged 40-49 years with Graves' ophthalmopathy. Sequenced input: blood. DNA sequence: TGTGCCAGCAGTTACGGATCAGGGGGGACCTCCTACGAGCAGTACTTC. Its protein product is CASSYGSGGTSYEQYF.